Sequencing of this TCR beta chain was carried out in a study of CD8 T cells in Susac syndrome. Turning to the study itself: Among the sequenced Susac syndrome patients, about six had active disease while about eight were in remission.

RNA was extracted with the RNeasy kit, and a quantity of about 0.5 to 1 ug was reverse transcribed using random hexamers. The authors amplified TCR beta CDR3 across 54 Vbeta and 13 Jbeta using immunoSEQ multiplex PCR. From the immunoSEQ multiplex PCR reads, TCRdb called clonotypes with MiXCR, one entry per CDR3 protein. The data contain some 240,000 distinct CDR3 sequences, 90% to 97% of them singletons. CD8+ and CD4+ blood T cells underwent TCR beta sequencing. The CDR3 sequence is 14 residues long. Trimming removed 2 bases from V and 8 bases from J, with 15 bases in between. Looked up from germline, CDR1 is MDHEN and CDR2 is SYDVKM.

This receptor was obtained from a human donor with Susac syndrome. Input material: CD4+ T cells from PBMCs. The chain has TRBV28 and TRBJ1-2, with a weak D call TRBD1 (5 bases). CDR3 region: CASSLSGANSGYTF. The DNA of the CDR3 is TGTGCCAGCAGTTTAAGCGGGGCCAATTCCGGCTACACCTTC.